This TCR beta chain is from a study of OX40 agonist ivuxolimab in advanced cancers. Study-level background: Aged about 23 to 90 with a mean of around 60 years, they were almost 85% male.

Sequencing was performed with immunoSEQ multiplex PCR; in TCRdb, only in-frame clones are kept and a portion is missing. The sample contains approximately 44,000 clones, around 86% of which appear only once. This clone was detected only once. The junction does not match germline at one end; this may be a read error. The CDR3 runs to 16 residues. Per germline, CDR1 SSHAT and CDR2 FNYEAQ (reference sequence). The chain combines TRBV7-7 with TRBJ2-2; D may correspond to TRBD1 or TRBD2 (8 bases each). This specimen was CD4+ or CD8+ T cells sorted from blood, taken in a trial of the OX40 agonist ivuxolimab. The source is an adult with an advanced solid tumor such as melanoma, head and neck, liver or kidney cancer. The CDR3 DNA sequence: TGTGCTAGCAGCTTAGCGGGACAGGCCTTCACCGGGGAGCTGTTTTTT. Protein product: CASSLAGQAFTGELFF.